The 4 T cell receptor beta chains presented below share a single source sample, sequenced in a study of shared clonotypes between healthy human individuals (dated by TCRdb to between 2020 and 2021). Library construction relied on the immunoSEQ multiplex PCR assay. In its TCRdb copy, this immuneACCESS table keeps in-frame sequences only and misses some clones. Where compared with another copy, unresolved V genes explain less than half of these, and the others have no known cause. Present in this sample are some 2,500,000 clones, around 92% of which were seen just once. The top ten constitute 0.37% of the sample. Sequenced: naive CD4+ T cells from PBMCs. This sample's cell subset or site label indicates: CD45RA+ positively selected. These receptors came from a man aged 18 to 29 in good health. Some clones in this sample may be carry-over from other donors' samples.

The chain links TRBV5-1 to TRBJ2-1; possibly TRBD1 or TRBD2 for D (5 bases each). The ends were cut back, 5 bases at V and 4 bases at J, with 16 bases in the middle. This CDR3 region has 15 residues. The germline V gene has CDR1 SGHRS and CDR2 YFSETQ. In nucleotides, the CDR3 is TGCGCCAGCAGTCGGATGTCGGGGCCTTACAATGAGCAGTTCTTC. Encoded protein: CASSRMSGPYNEQFF. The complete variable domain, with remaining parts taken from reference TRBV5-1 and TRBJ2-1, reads KAGVTQTPRYLIKTRGQQVTLSCSPISGHRSVSWYQQTPGQGLQFLFEYFSETQRNKGNFPGRFSGRQFSNSRSEMNVSTLELGDSALYLCASSRMSGPYNEQFFGPGTRLTVL.

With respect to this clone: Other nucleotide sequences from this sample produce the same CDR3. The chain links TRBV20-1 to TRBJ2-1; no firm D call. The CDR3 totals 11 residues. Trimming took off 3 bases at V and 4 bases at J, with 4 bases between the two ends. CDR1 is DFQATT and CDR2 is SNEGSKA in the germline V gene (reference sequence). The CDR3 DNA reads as TGCAGTGCTAGGGTGTACAATGAGCAGTTCTTC. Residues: CSARVYNEQFF.

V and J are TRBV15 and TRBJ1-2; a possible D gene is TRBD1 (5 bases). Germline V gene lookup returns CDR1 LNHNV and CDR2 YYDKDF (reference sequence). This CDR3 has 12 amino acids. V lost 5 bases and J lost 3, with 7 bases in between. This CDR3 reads CATSQGDYGYTF. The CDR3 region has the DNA TGTGCCACCAGCCAGGGCGACTATGGCTACACCTTC.

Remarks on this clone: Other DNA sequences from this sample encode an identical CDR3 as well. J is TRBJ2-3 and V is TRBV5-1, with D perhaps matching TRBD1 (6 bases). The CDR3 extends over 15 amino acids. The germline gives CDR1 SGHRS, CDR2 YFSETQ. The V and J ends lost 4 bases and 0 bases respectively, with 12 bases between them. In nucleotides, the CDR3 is TGCGCCAGCAGCGTACAGGGATCTAGCACAGATACGCAGTATTTT. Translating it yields CASSVQGSSTDTQYF.